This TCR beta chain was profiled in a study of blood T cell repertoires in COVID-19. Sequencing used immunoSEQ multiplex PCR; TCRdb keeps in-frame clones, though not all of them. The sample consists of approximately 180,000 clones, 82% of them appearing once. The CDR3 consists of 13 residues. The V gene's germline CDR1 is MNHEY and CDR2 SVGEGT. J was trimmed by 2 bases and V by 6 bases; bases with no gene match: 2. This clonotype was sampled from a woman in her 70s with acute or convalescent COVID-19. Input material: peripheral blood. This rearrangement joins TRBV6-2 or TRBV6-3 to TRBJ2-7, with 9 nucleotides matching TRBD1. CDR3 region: CASSRDRAYEQYF. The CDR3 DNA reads TGTGCCAGCAGCAGGGACAGGGCCTACGAGCAGTACTTC.